A single sample gave rise to the 32 T cell receptor beta chains below, sequenced in a study of blood T cell repertoires in COVID-19. The table came from immunoSEQ multiplex PCR; TCRdb's copy has only in-frame clones and leaves some out. The data contain roughly 140,000 clones, about 83% of them seen just once; the ten biggest clones take up 5.8%. The sequencing input was PBMCs or T cells enriched from blood (not recorded which). These receptors all stem from a woman in her 50s who had been exposed to COVID-19.

The chain combines TRBV9 with TRBJ1-1, with unresolved D. V lost 0 bases, J lost 2 bases, and 8 bases lay in between. There are 14 residues in the CDR3. Germline V CDR1 and CDR2: SGDLS, YYNGEE. The CDR3 loop is CASSVGHLNTEAFF. The CDR3, as DNA: TGTGCCAGCAGCGTAGGACACCTTAACACTGAAGCTTTCTTT.

This clone has just a few counts. The chain couples TRBV3-1 (or the pseudogene TRBV3-2) to TRBJ2-5, with D tentatively TRBD1 (6 bases). Germline V gives CDR1 LGHDT, CDR2 YNNKEL (reference sequence). Trimming shortened V by 1 base and J by 4 bases, and 10 bases separated the two germline ends. The CDR3 sequence is 14 residues long. CDR3 region: CASSQGDIRETQYF. The CDR3 nucleotides are TGTGCCAGCAGCCAAGGGGACATTAGAGAGACCCAGTACTTC.

This clone was recorded a few times. The chain's CDR3 is CASSTGLHPSTDTQYF. The CDR3 DNA reads TGTGCCAGCAGTACTGGACTACACCCTAGCACAGATACGCAGTATTTT. V is TRBV2 and J is TRBJ2-3; possible D gene TRBD2, 6 bases. CDR3 length: 16 residues. The germline gives CDR1 SNHLY, CDR2 FYNNEI. V was shortened by 5 bases and J by 0 bases, with 15 bases between the two germline ends.

V and J are TRBV18 and TRBJ1-4; no definite D call. Trimming removed 2 bases at V and 3 bases at J, with 10 bases between. The CDR3 length is 15 residues. CDR1 is KGHSH, CDR2 LQKENI, per germline. CDR3 region: CASSPVTAANEKLFF. CDR3 bases: TGTGCCAGCTCACCAGTTACGGCGGCTAATGAAAAACTGTTTTTT.

V is TRBV7-8 and J is TRBJ2-5, with D tentatively TRBD2 (6 bases). Looked up from germline, CDR1 is SGHVS and CDR2 is FQNEAQ. This CDR3 has 14 residues. Deletions cut 5 bases from V and 5 bases from J, with 15 bases between. As DNA, the CDR3 is TGTGCCAGCAGCGCCTTAGCGGCGCCGGAGACCCAGTACTTC. This codes for CASSALAAPETQYF.

This clone was counted a few times. The rearrangement uses TRBV7-2 and TRBJ1-6; D gene uncertain. The V gene lost 5 bases and the J gene lost 5 bases, with 19 bases spanning the gap. The CDR3 is 17 residues long. From germline, CDR1 is SGHTA and CDR2 FQGNSA. The CDR3 sequence is CASSKTNQDSHNSPLHF. The DNA for the CDR3 is TGTGCCAGCAGCAAAACCAATCAGGACTCACATAATTCACCCCTCCACTTT.

The rearrangement joins TRBV5-4 to TRBJ2-3; unclear D gene. The ends were cut back, 3 bases at V and 6 bases at J, with 11 bases in the middle. Germline V gene sequence: CDR1 SGHNT, CDR2 YYREEE (reference sequence). The CDR3 sequence is 13 residues long. The CDR3 region is CASSSRWQDTQYF. In nucleotides, the CDR3 is TGTGCCAGCAGCTCCCGATGGCAGGATACGCAGTATTTT.

The J gene is TRBJ1-5, the V gene TRBV27; TRBD1 agrees at 7 bases. The CDR3 loop spans 17 amino acids. Trimming cost V 5 bases and J 2 bases; bases outside gene matches: 12. Germline assignment: CDR1 MNHEY and CDR2 SMNVEV (reference sequence). The CDR3 sequence is CASSLYSGGYGNQPQHF. For the CDR3, the DNA is TGTGCCAGCAGTCTGTACTCAGGGGGGTACGGCAATCAGCCCCAGCATTTT.

This sequence joins TRBV5-4 and TRBJ1-1; D is undetermined. The V gene's germline CDR1 is SGHNT and CDR2 YYREEE (reference sequence). Between the trimmed V and J ends, which lost 4 bases and 1 base, there was a span of 11 bases. This CDR3 has 14 residues. CDR3 amino acids: CASSRRSGNTEAFF. CDR3 DNA: TGTGCCAGCAGCAGGAGGTCAGGGAACACTGAAGCTTTCTTT.

The CDR3 is CASSVQGQYQETQYF. As DNA, the CDR3 is TGTGCCAGCAGCGTCCAGGGACAGTACCAAGAGACCCAGTACTTC. This chain links TRBV9 with TRBJ2-5, with 7 bases identical to TRBD1. This CDR3 has 15 amino acids. Trimming cost V 2 bases and J 0 bases; bases outside gene matches: 4. Germline values: CDR1 SGDLS, CDR2 YYNGEE.

The chain carries TRBV11-3 and TRBJ2-7, with TRBD2 identical over 11 bases. Germline V gene sequence: CDR1 SGHNT, CDR2 YENEEA. V shed 1 base and J 10 bases; nucleotides not matched to a gene: 3. The CDR3 has 13 residues. The CDR3 loop is CASSLGLAGKQYF. The CDR3 DNA is TGTGCCAGCAGCTTAGGACTAGCGGGAAAACAGTACTTC.

V is TRBV6-5 and J is TRBJ1-4, with 9 positions matching TRBD1. The J segment lost 5 bases and the V segment lost 6 bases, leaving 4 bases of the junction unmatched. Germline assignment: CDR1 MNHEY and CDR2 SVGAGI. The CDR3 has 14 amino acids. CDR3 protein: CASRGQGPNEKLFF. The CDR3 nucleotides are TGTGCCAGCAGAGGACAGGGGCCGAATGAAAAACTGTTTTTT.

This clone was detected a few times. The chain carries TRBV6-5 and TRBJ2-7, with 9 bases that match TRBD2. This CDR3 has 13 amino acids. The germline V gene has CDR1 MNHEY and CDR2 SVGAGI. J lost 3 bases, V lost 4 bases, and 1 base had no gene match. This chain's CDR3 is CASSLAGVYEQYF. DNA for the CDR3: TGTGCCAGCAGTTTAGCGGGAGTCTACGAGCAGTACTTC.

The chain employs TRBV29-1 and TRBJ2-1; TRBD1 aligns across 7 bases. With V trimmed by 7 bases and J by 3 bases, 3 bases remained unmatched. Germline CDR1 and CDR2: SQVTM and ANQGSEA. This CDR3 is 12 amino acids long. CDR3 bases: TGCAGCGCTCGGGACAGCTACAATGAGCAGTTCTTC. Encoded protein: CSARDSYNEQFF.

J is TRBJ1-1 and V is TRBV27; 9 bases match TRBD1. Germline CDR1 and CDR2: MNHEY and SMNVEV (reference sequence). V was pared by 4 bases and J by 4 bases, with 10 bases of the junction left unmatched. This CDR3 is 16 amino acids long. In nucleotides, the CDR3 is TGTGCCAGCAGTTCGAGCTTCGACAGGGGGAGCACTGAAGCTTTCTTT. It codes for CASSSSFDRGSTEAFF.

The V call is TRBV6-4, the J call TRBJ2-3; D possibly corresponds to TRBD1 (5 bases). CDR3 length: 15 amino acids. CDR1 and CDR2 from the germline V gene are MRHNA and SNTAGT. Between the trimmed V and J ends, which lost 3 bases and 2 bases, there was a span of 12 bases. This CDR3 is CASSEGKGDTDTQYF. CDR3 DNA sequence: TGTGCCAGCAGTGAGGGTAAAGGGGACACAGATACGCAGTATTTT.

The chain has TRBV16 and TRBJ1-5, with TRBD1 identical over 8 bases. CDR1 is KGHSY, CDR2 FQNENV, per germline. This CDR3 spans 14 amino acids. V shed 3 bases, J shed 7 bases, and the junction held 5 bases outside the gene matches. The CDR3, as DNA: TGTGCCAGCAGCCAGGACAGGGTTGAGCAGCCCCAGCATTTT. Its translation is CASSQDRVEQPQHF.

This clone was observed a handful of times. The chain carries TRBV12-1 and TRBJ2-1; the listed D gene, TRBD2, was not tested against the DNA. TRBV12-1 is a documented pseudogene. The CDR3 is 18 amino acids. CDR3 bases: TGTGCCAGCAGCTTTGGACAAGCGGGAGGCCCTTCGACCCCCAAGCAGTTCTTC. Translated, it gives CASSFGQAGGPSTPKQFF.

This chain joins TRBV2 and TRBJ2-1, with 7 bases aligning to TRBD2. The germline gives CDR1 SNHLY, CDR2 FYNNEI. The CDR3 extends over 15 amino acids. The ends lost 5 bases at V and 7 bases at J; junction bases unmatched: 11. For the CDR3, the DNA is TGTGCCAGCAGTACGACTGCGGGAGTGGATAATGAGCAGTTCTTC. Its translation is CASSTTAGVDNEQFF.

The gene calls are TRBV11-3 and TRBJ2-1; 7 nucleotides line up with TRBD2. V lost 5 bases, J lost 5 bases, and 6 bases stayed unmatched. Germline V lookup: CDR1 SGHNT, CDR2 YENEEA. The CDR3 sequence is 14 residues long. The CDR3 coding sequence is TGTGCCAGCAGCCCCCCGGGACTAAACAATGAGCAGTTCTTC. This translates into CASSPPGLNNEQFF.

The CDR3 nucleotides are TGTGCCAGTATCGCACAGGGTCGCGGTAACTATGGCTACACCTTC. This translates into CASIAQGRGNYGYTF. This chain connects TRBV19 to TRBJ1-2; possibly TRBD1 for D (6 bases). CDR3 length: 15 residues. The V gene's germline CDR1 is LNHDA and CDR2 SQIVND (reference sequence). V shed 7 bases and J shed 1 base, with 16 bases lying between them.

This chain links TRBV6-5 with TRBJ2-7; no firm D call. V lost 0 bases to trimming and J lost 6 bases, with 12 bases between them. The CDR3 is 14 residues long. From germline, CDR1 is MNHEY and CDR2 SVGAGI. For the CDR3, the DNA is TGTGCCAGCAGTTACTCGAGTAGCCTCCGCGAGCAGTACTTC. Protein: CASSYSSSLREQYF.

The J gene is TRBJ2-1, the V gene TRBV5-4; 9 nucleotides align to TRBD2. Per germline, CDR1 SGHNT and CDR2 YYREEE (reference sequence). V was pared by 4 bases and J by 6 bases, with 8 bases of the junction left unmatched. There are 15 residues in the CDR3. CDR3 coding DNA: TGTGCCAGCAGCAATGTAGCGGGGGCCGGCAATGAGCAGTTCTTC. Translating it yields CASSNVAGAGNEQFF.

The J gene is TRBJ1-2, the V gene TRBV29-1; 7 bases are shared with TRBD1. The CDR3 covers 10 residues. The V gene end was trimmed by 7 bases and the J gene end by 6 bases; junction bases not matched to a gene: 2. CDR1 and CDR2 (germline): SQVTM, ANQGSEA. The CDR3 nucleotides read TGCAGCGCTGACAGGGATGGCTACACCTTC. Translating gives CSADRDGYTF.

J is TRBJ2-1 and V is TRBV7-8, with 12 bases lining up with TRBD2. Germline CDR1 SGHVS, CDR2 FQNEAQ. The junction had 6 bases not matched to a gene; V was cut back by 5 bases and J by 7 bases. The CDR3 sequence is 15 residues long. The chain's CDR3 is CASSNGLAGRNEQFF. CDR3 coding DNA: TGTGCCAGCAGCAACGGACTAGCGGGAAGGAATGAGCAGTTCTTC.

The chain carries TRBV5-1 and TRBJ1-3; no clear D gene. Germline lookup yields CDR1 SGHRS and CDR2 YFSETQ. The CDR3 spans 17 residues. The V and J ends lost 3 bases and 4 bases respectively, with 20 bases between them. CDR3 nucleotides: TGCGCCAGCAGCTCTATCCCCGGGAATTACGGGGGAAACACCATATATTTT. This gives the protein CASSSIPGNYGGNTIYF.

This chain connects TRBV18 to TRBJ2-1; 10 bases align to TRBD2. Germline V gene lookup returns CDR1 KGHSH and CDR2 LQKENI. CDR3 length: 17 amino acids. After removal of 2 bases from V and 5 bases from J, the junction contained 9 bases not matched to a gene. The CDR3 is CASSPGTGTSEHNEQFF. CDR3 bases: TGTGCCAGCTCACCAGGAACCGGGACTAGCGAGCACAATGAGCAGTTCTTC.

The chain carries TRBV11-3 and TRBJ2-7; D is unresolved. Per germline, CDR1 SGHNT and CDR2 YENEEA. V was clipped by 4 bases and J by 2 bases, with 6 bases between them. The CDR3 loop spans 12 amino acids. CDR3 sequence reads: CASSYPAYEQYF. CDR3 sequence (DNA): TGTGCCAGCAGCTACCCAGCCTACGAGCAGTACTTC.

This chain links TRBV7-2 with TRBJ2-1; D is perhaps TRBD2 (5 bases). CDR1 is SGHTA and CDR2 is FQGNSA in the germline V gene. V lost 5 bases to trimming and J lost 0 bases, with 11 bases between them. The CDR3 has 15 amino acids. CDR3 sequence: CASSPLVSSYNEQFF. The CDR3 bases are TGTGCCAGCAGCCCACTAGTGAGCTCCTACAATGAGCAGTTCTTC.

The chain combines TRBV5-6 with TRBJ2-1, with TRBD2 identical over 12 bases. The V segment lost 6 bases and the J segment 8 bases; nucleotides outside the gene matches: 6. The CDR3 extends over 14 amino acids. The V gene's germline CDR1 is SGHDT and CDR2 YYEEEE. The CDR3 protein is CASTGLAGSDEQFF. The CDR3 DNA is TGTGCCAGCACAGGACTAGCGGGGTCAGATGAGCAGTTCTTC.

The rearrangement links TRBV19 to TRBJ1-6, with D perhaps matching TRBD1 (6 bases). The CDR3 runs to 16 residues. Germline-derived CDR1 and CDR2 are LNHDA and SQIVND (reference sequence). V was shortened by 8 bases and J by 1 base, with 15 bases between the two germline ends. CDR3 coding DNA: TGTGCCAGTGTCCAACAGGGCGCTTCCTATAATTCACCCCTCCACTTT. Translated, it gives CASVQQGASYNSPLHF. The whole variable domain, remainder taken from reference TRBV19 and TRBJ1-6, is DGGITQSPKYLFRKEGQNVTLSCEQNLNHDAMYWYRQDPGQGLRLIYYSQIVNDFQKGDIAEGYSVSREKKESFPLTVTSAQKNPTAFYLCASVQQGASYNSPLHFGNGTRLTVT.

The chain uses TRBV12-3 or TRBV12-4 and TRBJ2-3; maybe TRBD2 (5 bases). The CDR3 has 11 amino acids. Trimming shortened V by 4 bases and J by 9 bases, and 8 bases separated the two germline ends. The CDR3 coding sequence is TGTGCCAGCAGTTCGGGCGGGACGCAGTATTTT. It encodes CASSSGGTQYF.